Presented here are 9 T cell receptor beta chains from one specimen sequenced in a study of blood T cell repertoires in COVID-19 (dated by TCRdb to the early 2020s). The library was obtained by the immunoSEQ multiplex PCR assay. TCRdb's version of the immuneACCESS table is confined to in-frame rearrangements and falls short of the full clone set. An unresolved V gene accounts for under half of the shortfall where checked; the remainder is of unknown origin. The sample contains about 84,000 clones, 76% of them found a single time. The ten largest clones represent about 7% of the sample. The specimen was peripheral blood. These receptors all come from a man aged 65 to 79 with acute or convalescent COVID-19.

This chain links TRBV28 with TRBJ2-6, with D possibly matching TRBD1 (6 bases). Trimming took off 5 bases at V and 0 bases at J, with 8 bases between the two ends. The germline CDR1 and CDR2 sequences are MDHEN and SYDVKM. The CDR3 covers 15 residues. This CDR3 reads CASSGQSSGANVLTF. The CDR3 nucleotides read TGTGCCAGCAGTGGACAGTCCTCTGGGGCCAACGTCCTGACTTTC.

This chain uses TRBV18 with TRBJ1-3; D gene ambiguous. The V gene lost 5 bases and the J gene lost 0 bases, with 11 bases spanning the gap. The CDR3 sequence is 15 residues long. Germline V CDR1 and CDR2: KGHSH, LQKENI. CDR3 nucleotide sequence: TGTGCCAGCTCAGTAGCAGTAAGCTCTGGAAACACCATATATTTT. It specifies CASSVAVSSGNTIYF.

This clone was observed a handful of times. The genes are TRBV30 and TRBJ1-2; no definite D call. V was cut by 2 bases and J by 8 bases, with 18 bases left in between. This CDR3 region has 14 residues. In germline, CDR1 is GTSNPN, CDR2 SVGIG (reference sequence). DNA of the CDR3: TGTGCCTGGAGTCCCTTGAACCAAGCCCAAGGCTACACCTTC. Amino acid sequence: CAWSPLNQAQGYTF.

In this sample, this clone turned up once. For the CDR3, the DNA is TGTGCCAGTAGTTCCGGGGAGAGCACAGATACGCAGTATTTT. It specifies CASSSGESTDTQYF. The V call is TRBV19, the J call TRBJ2-3; tentative D call: TRBD2 (5 bases). This CDR3 has 14 residues. The germline V and J ends were trimmed by 5 bases and 0 bases, with 9 bases remaining between them. Germline loops: CDR1 LNHDA, CDR2 SQIVND (reference sequence).

The CDR3 nucleotides read TGTGCCAGCAGTTACCCCATCGACAGGGGGAACGGGGAGCTGTTTTTT. As protein: CASSYPIDRGNGELFF. The rearrangement joins TRBV6-5 to TRBJ2-2, with 9 bases identical to TRBD1. The CDR3 has 16 amino acids. The ends lost 2 bases at V and 7 bases at J; junction bases unmatched: 8. Germline CDR1 and CDR2: MNHEY and SVGAGI.

The chain has TRBV4-1 and TRBJ1-3; the D gene is possibly TRBD1 (5 bases). CDR1 is MGHRA, CDR2 YSYEKL, per germline. The ends were cut back, 1 base at V and 0 bases at J, with 19 bases in the middle. This CDR3 spans 19 amino acids. As DNA, the CDR3 is TGCGCCAGCAGCCAAGTCTATTTCCTGGACAAGTCCTCTGGAAACACCATATATTTT. This codes for CASSQVYFLDKSSGNTIYF.

The chain is built from TRBV28 and TRBJ2-7; 8 bases map to TRBD1. The V gene end was trimmed by 6 bases and the J gene end by 2 bases; junction bases not matched to a gene: 12. CDR1 and CDR2 from the germline V gene are MDHEN and SYDVKM. This CDR3 has 16 residues. The CDR3 protein is CASRGETGTGTYEQYF. As DNA, the CDR3 is TGTGCCAGCAGGGGCGAAACCGGGACAGGAACCTACGAGCAGTACTTC.

The chain uses TRBV12-3 or TRBV12-4 and TRBJ1-2; possible D gene TRBD1, 6 bases. There are 13 residues in the CDR3. The V end was cut by 5 bases, the J end by 8 bases, with 15 bases between. The CDR3 protein is CASSDGRGQGYTF. As DNA, the CDR3 is TGTGCCAGCAGTGATGGACGGGGACAAGGCTACACCTTC.

The DNA of the CDR3 is TGTGCCAGCAGCCCTGACACCGGGGAGCTGTTTTTT. It yields the protein CASSPDTGELFF. The J gene is TRBJ2-2, the V gene TRBV12-3 or TRBV12-4; no clear D. V was clipped by 6 bases and J by 3 bases, with 5 bases between them. The CDR3 loop spans 12 amino acids.